The entry below describes one TCR beta chain. Its antigen is not identified. Unique molecular identifiers featured in each of the TCR beta cDNA libraries. TCRdb ran MiXCR on the PCR reads and lists one entry per CDR3 protein. This sample yields hundreds of thousands of distinct CDR3 sequences, of which roughly 27% are seen a single time; around 0.56% belongs to the top ten. The data derive from a study of post-analysis software for immune sequencing data. Study-wide results and limits: There was significantly lower normalized Chao1 diversity in multiple sclerosis patients than in controls. Roughly 5 TRBV segments (TRBV5-6, TRBV5-1 and TRBV20-1 among them) occurred more frequently in patients than in controls.

V trimming: 3 bases; J trimming: 0 bases; junction bases outside the gene matches: 5. In germline, CDR1 is LGHDT, CDR2 YNNKEL (reference sequence). CDR3 length equals 17 residues. Material for sequencing was blood. The sequence derives from a girl aged 5-17 years with multiple sclerosis. V gene TRBV3-1 combines with J gene TRBJ2-5, with TRBD2 matching 12 bases. CDR3 bases: TGTGCCAGCAGCCAGCGGACTAGCGGGGTATACCAAGAGACCCAGTACTTC. Amino acids: CASSQRTSGVYQETQYF.